The sequence of this TCR beta chain was determined in a study of cytotoxic CD8 clonotypes in ibrutinib-treated CLL. This clone was observed once. Produced via immunoSEQ multiplex PCR; TCRdb's table is partial and in-frame only. The table includes tens of thousands of clones, around 55% detected once. Germline V gene data show CDR1 as SGDLS and CDR2 as YYNGEE. Trimming cost V 7 bases and J 4 bases; bases outside gene matches: 7. The CDR3 is 14 amino acids. The source is a human donor with chronic lymphocytic leukemia. The material was PBMCs, obtained after 24 months of ibrutinib treatment. The chain couples TRBV9 to TRBJ2-2; 7 bases match TRBD2. Here the CDR3 reads CASSVAGLTGELFF. Here the CDR3 DNA reads TGTGCCAGCTCGGTAGCGGGCCTCACCGGGGAGCTGTTTTTT.